This T cell receptor beta chain stems from a study of CD8+ T cells in alopecia areata. RNA extraction and reverse transcription yielded cDNA as sequencing template. Repertoires were generated with immunoSEQ multiplex PCR, while TCRdb's copy carries only in-frame clones and drops some. The sample has some 170,000 clones; 63% are singletons. This clone was seen only once. The germline gives CDR1 LNHNV, CDR2 YYDKDF (reference sequence). The CDR3 is 14 amino acids. Trimming left V 0 bases short and J 5 bases short, with 11 bases between. This sample comprised CD4+ T cells sorted from blood, obtained at week 0. The chain carries TRBV15 and TRBJ2-7; D is unclear. This TCR derives from a human donor with alopecia areata. The CDR3 is CATSRDLGRDEQYF. The CDR3 DNA reads as TGTGCCACCAGCAGAGATCTTGGTAGGGACGAGCAGTACTTC.